Listed below are T cell receptor beta chains from one sample, sequenced in a study of CXCR3-negative and CXCR3-positive naive CD8 T cells. TCRdb re-called the 5' RACE reads and shows each CDR3 protein once, DNA omitted. The table lists tens of thousands of distinct CDR3 sequences. The sequenced sample consisted of naive CXCR3- CD8+ T cells from blood. Receptor source: a human donor in good health. Some clones in this sample may be carry-over from other donors' samples. Each CDR3 is given with its conserved first and last residue. Fields, in order: clone size, V gene, J gene, CDR3 protein. The size field is filled for only some rows; it gives once, few, many or a size class.

.	TRBV12-3/TRBV12-4	TRBJ2-3	CASSFDGNEGSTDTQYF
.	TRBV28	TRBJ1-2	CASRTDLNYGYTF
.	TRBV20-1	TRBJ2-7	CSARDTGRGAYEQYF
.	TRBV6-5	TRBJ1-1	CASSYSGGGNTEAFF
.	TRBV6-6	TRBJ2-5	CASRLGSWEETQYF
.	TRBV6-2/TRBV6-3	TRBJ1-5	CASRDRVGDQPQHF
.	TRBV5-1	TRBJ1-2	CASSFSTENYGYTF
.	TRBV28	TRBJ1-2	CASTRSGFRGYTF
medium-sized	TRBV12-3/TRBV12-4	TRBJ2-5	CASSYRQGRQETQYF
.	TRBV28	TRBJ2-2	CASSTPGPLSRAGELFF
.	TRBV29-1	TRBJ2-7	CSARPTGTYEQYF
medium-sized	TRBV23-1	TRBJ2-7	CASSHLDRFYEQYF
.	TRBV2	TRBJ1-2	CASSERGRDHGYTF
.	TRBV5-1	TRBJ2-7	CASRDQGYEQYF
.	TRBV6-1	TRBJ2-7	CASSEGEGSYEQYF
.	TRBV29-1	TRBJ2-7	CSVERQLPYEQYF
.	TRBV28	TRBJ1-6	CASRLTTGLENSPLHF
.	TRBV4-3	TRBJ1-1	CASSQREQRGGDEAFF
.	TRBV5-1	TRBJ1-4	CASSLGGATNEKLFF
.	TRBV29-1	TRBJ1-2	CSTDFRDRDPYGYTF
.	TRBV28	TRBJ2-7	CASSWISYEQYF
.	TRBV19	TRBJ1-1	CASKPGATEAFF
.	TRBV23-1	TRBJ2-5	CASSQKLDRGHQETQYF
.	TRBV29-1	TRBJ2-7	CSVEGGMSSYEQYF
.	TRBV20-1	TRBJ2-7	CSAKWGSYEQYF
.	TRBV12-3/TRBV12-4	TRBJ2-1	CASSPFYVGGDDEQFF
.	TRBV6-6	TRBJ2-3	CASSYSERLEYF
.	TRBV5-1	TRBJ2-1	CASSTRTDEQFF
.	TRBV12-3/TRBV12-4	TRBJ1-1	CASSLGTENTEAFF
.	TRBV7-9	TRBJ2-1	CASLSGRALGEQFF
.	TRBV7-2	TRBJ2-3	CASSPAPGDTQYF
.	TRBV10-3	TRBJ2-1	CAISETSDEQFF
.	TRBV30	TRBJ2-7	CAWSVQLEQYF
.	TRBV6-5	TRBJ2-1	CASSYSLGGDEQFF
.	TRBV6-2/TRBV6-3	TRBJ2-7	CASSLTAIYEQYF
.	TRBV12-3/TRBV12-4	TRBJ2-3	CASSLAPGSTQSF
.	TRBV7-9	TRBJ2-3	CASSLALADTDTQYF
.	TRBV6-5	TRBJ1-6	CASRPQGEVSPLHF
.	TRBV28	TRBJ2-7	CASSSAGLSYEQYF
.	TRBV10-3	TRBJ1-2	CAISESSTDGYTF
.	TRBV12-3/TRBV12-4	TRBJ1-6	CASSWQGLSSPLHF
.	TRBV29-1	TRBJ2-2	CSVVGWTGELFF
.	TRBV5-1	TRBJ1-1	CASSLQGAGTEAFF
.	TRBV7-6	TRBJ2-1	CASSLAGIDEQFF
.	TRBV6-5	TRBJ1-2	CASSYLGGFYGYTF
.	TRBV11-1	TRBJ1-5	CASSPAGARQPQHF
.	TRBV28	TRBJ2-3	CASRGTATSDTQYF
medium-sized	TRBV20-1	TRBJ2-1	CSARVSAADNEQFF
.	TRBV5-6	TRBJ2-7	CASSFDYEQYF
.	TRBV4-2	TRBJ2-7	CASSQEQIPLSYEQYF
.	TRBV11-3	TRBJ2-2	CASSLSLRGELFF
.	TRBV29-1	TRBJ1-2	CSVVSAGSEGYTF